What follows is one T cell receptor beta chain and its context. CDR1 MNHEY and CDR2 SVGAGI come from the germline V gene. The CDR3 has 15 amino acids. V lost 5 bases to trimming and J lost 6 bases, with 14 bases between them. The sample comes from a study of T cell responses to AZD1222 COVID-19 vaccine. The protocol was immunoSEQ multiplex PCR, while the TCRdb copy is restricted to in-frame clones and leaves out a portion. The table lists 150,000 to 200,000 clones, more than 75% of them singletons. The sequence derives from an adult in good health. The V gene is TRBV6-5, the J gene TRBJ1-6, with D tentatively TRBD1 (6 bases). Specimen: peripheral blood, collected on day 0 of MenACWY control vaccination. This CDR3 reads CASSPGGGGNSPLHF. The CDR3 bases are TGTGCCAGCAGTCCCGGCGGAGGGGGTAATTCACCCCTCCACTTT.